Listed here are 26 T cell receptor beta chains from one sample, sequenced in a study of T cells in Graves' hyperthyroidism and ophthalmopathy. The TCR beta CDR3 regions underwent amplification using RNA transcripts as the source. Carried out on the TCR CDR3, a first-round RT-PCR used the HTBI primer set. From the multiplex PCR reads, TCRdb called clonotypes with MiXCR, one entry per CDR3 protein. The sample has about 690,000 distinct CDR3 sequences, roughly a sixth seen once. Sequenced sample: blood. These receptors were obtained from a man aged 50-60 years with Graves' hyperthyroidism.

This clonotype was detected ten times or more. V is TRBV2 and J is TRBJ2-2, with 11 bases lining up with TRBD2. J was trimmed by 3 bases and V by 6 bases; bases with no gene match: 9. This CDR3 comprises 17 residues. Looked up from germline, CDR1 is SNHLY and CDR2 is FYNNEI. Here the CDR3 reads CASSPTSGRLDTGELFF. Here the CDR3 DNA reads TGTGCCAGCAGCCCAACTAGCGGGAGATTGGACACCGGGGAGCTGTTTTTT.

For this clonotype: A much larger clone sits a single nucleotide away, making a read error possible. This chain joins TRBV7-9 and TRBJ1-5, with D unclear. Germline values: CDR1 SEHNR, CDR2 FQNEAQ (reference sequence). Between the trimmed V and J ends, which lost 6 bases and 4 bases, there was a span of 7 bases. The CDR3 extends over 12 amino acids. CDR3 protein: CASSYANQPQHF. DNA of the CDR3: TGTGCCAGCAGTTACGCTAATCAGCCCCAGCATTTT.

The chain uses TRBV3-1 and TRBJ1-2, with no clear D. This CDR3 spans 16 amino acids. Germline CDR1 LGHDT, CDR2 YNNKEL (reference sequence). V lost 1 base to trimming and J lost 4 bases, with 16 bases between them. CDR3 sequence: CASSQGARTGGYGYTF. In nucleotides, the CDR3 is TGTGCCAGCAGCCAAGGAGCCCGGACCGGTGGCTATGGCTACACCTTC.

The chain is built from TRBV5-5 and TRBJ2-1; no reliable D call. The CDR3 runs 12 residues. The germline gives CDR1 SGHKS, CDR2 YYEKEE (reference sequence). Deletions cut 4 bases from V and 7 bases from J, with 9 bases between. CDR3 amino acids: CASSPVGNEQFF. The CDR3 nucleotides are TGTGCCAGCAGCCCGGTAGGAAATGAGCAGTTCTTC.

The chain is built from TRBV6-5 and TRBJ1-4; D call uncertain. The V gene's germline CDR1 is MNHEY and CDR2 SVGAGI. V was trimmed by 0 bases and J by 3 bases, leaving 8 bases between them. The CDR3 spans 15 residues. For the CDR3, the DNA is TGTGCCAGCAGTTACTCGGGGTCTTCTAATGAAAAACTGTTTTTT. Its translation: CASSYSGSSNEKLFF.

The chain uses TRBV2 and TRBJ2-1, with TRBD1 identical over 12 bases. Germline CDR1 reads SNHLY; CDR2 reads FYNNEI. The length of the CDR3 is 15 residues. The V and J ends lost 7 bases and 7 bases, in that order; junction bases with no gene match: 8. The CDR3 coding sequence is TGTGCCAGCAAGTTCGGGACAGGGGGCATGAATGAGCAGTTCTTC. This translates into CASKFGTGGMNEQFF.

This rearrangement joins TRBV29-1 to TRBJ2-6; D ambiguous. V lost 2 bases and J lost 0, with 5 bases in between. This CDR3 contains 14 residues. Germline V CDR1 and CDR2: SQVTM, ANQGSEA. CDR3 sequence reads: CSVESISGANVLTF. As DNA, the CDR3 is TGCAGCGTTGAATCCATCTCTGGGGCCAACGTCCTGACTTTC. Supplemented by reference TRBV29-1 and TRBJ2-6, the full variable domain reads SAVISQKPSRDICQRGTSLTIQCQVDSQVTMMFWYRQQPGQSLTLIATANQGSEATYESGFVIDKFPISRPNLTFSTLTVSNMSPEDSSIYLCSVESISGANVLTFGAGSRLTVL.

This chain uses TRBV2 with TRBJ2-3, with TRBD1 identical over 9 bases. Germline assignment: CDR1 SNHLY and CDR2 FYNNEI. The V and J ends lost 1 base and 3 bases, in that order; junction bases with no gene match: 2. This CDR3 is 15 amino acids long. CDR3 coding DNA: TGTGCCAGCAGTGAAGTTGGACAGGGGACAGATACGCAGTATTTT. This gives the protein CASSEVGQGTDTQYF. The complete variable domain, with remaining parts taken from reference TRBV2 and TRBJ2-3, reads EPEVTQTPSHQVTQMGQEVILRCVPISNHLYFYWYRQILGQKVEFLVSFYNNEISEKSEIFDDQFSVERPDGSNFTLKIRSTKLEDSAMYFCASSEVGQGTDTQYFGPGTRLTVL.

Many counts were recorded for this clonotype. The rearrangement links TRBV27 to TRBJ2-1; 9 bases match TRBD2. This CDR3 region has 19 residues. Germline CDR1 is MNHEY and CDR2 is SMNVEV (reference sequence). J lost 1 base, V lost 5 bases, and 15 bases had no gene match. CDR3 nucleotides: TGTGCCAGCAGTCCAATCGGCTTAGCGGGAGCCACTTCCTACAATGAGCAGTTCTTC. This sequence encodes CASSPIGLAGATSYNEQFF.

This chain joins TRBV29-1 and TRBJ2-7; 9 nucleotides align to TRBD2. The J segment lost 6 bases and the V segment lost 4 bases, leaving 7 bases of the junction unmatched. CDR1 and CDR2 (germline): SQVTM, ANQGSEA. The CDR3 is 13 residues long. CDR3: CSVVGGLAFEQYF. The DNA of the CDR3 is TGCAGCGTTGTAGGCGGACTAGCGTTCGAGCAGTACTTC.

This clonotype appeared many times. The J gene is TRBJ1-2, the V gene TRBV13; D ambiguous. Trimming cost V 1 base and J 8 bases, with 14 bases left between them. From germline, CDR1 is PRHDT and CDR2 FYEKMQ (reference sequence). The CDR3 covers 14 residues. The CDR3 coding sequence is TGTGCCAGCAGCTTAGTTGCGGATCATAAGGGCTACACCTTC. This gives the protein CASSLVADHKGYTF.

This clonotype was detected only once. With a much larger clone just one base away, this may be a read error. The gene calls are TRBV6-2 or TRBV6-3 and TRBJ2-1; a possible D gene is TRBD2 (6 bases). The CDR3 spans 16 residues. V was clipped by 6 bases and J by 7 bases, with 22 bases between them. The germline CDR1 and CDR2 sequences are MNHEY and SVGEGT. CDR3 in amino acids: CASSDPGTGGMNEQFF. The CDR3 region has the DNA TGTGCCAGCAGCGATCCCGGGACTGGCGGAATGAATGAGCAGTTCTTC.

This clonotype was seen ten or more times. This chain joins TRBV2 and TRBJ2-1; 7 bases map to TRBD2. Germline CDR1 reads SNHLY; CDR2 reads FYNNEI. The junction had 7 bases not matched to a gene; V was cut back by 6 bases and J by 2 bases. The CDR3 extends over 15 amino acids. For the CDR3, the DNA is TGTGCCAGCAGGGGAGCGGGGAGACCCTACAATGAGCAGTTCTTC. It specifies CASRGAGRPYNEQFF.

The chain is built from TRBV2 and TRBJ1-4, with 10 bases matching TRBD1. This CDR3 is 14 amino acids long. From germline, CDR1 is SNHLY and CDR2 FYNNEI. Trimming removed 7 bases from V and 5 bases from J; junction bases left unmatched: 4. The CDR3 reads CASTGTGVNEKLFF. The CDR3, as DNA: TGTGCCAGCACCGGGACAGGGGTAAATGAAAAACTGTTTTTT. The full variable domain, with the rest looked up from reference TRBV2 and TRBJ1-4, is EPEVTQTPSHQVTQMGQEVILRCVPISNHLYFYWYRQILGQKVEFLVSFYNNEISEKSEIFDDQFSVERPDGSNFTLKIRSTKLEDSAMYFCASTGTGVNEKLFFGSGTQLSVL.

This clonotype appeared many times. J is TRBJ2-5 and V is TRBV7-2; D is ambiguous. Germline-derived CDR1 and CDR2 are SGHTA and FQGNSA. The CDR3 is 12 amino acids. Trimming pared 2 bases from V and 3 bases from J, leaving 4 bases between. The CDR3 DNA reads TGTGCCAGCAGCTTAACTAAAGAGACCCAGTACTTC. This translates into CASSLTKETQYF.

The sample holds a few counts of this clonotype. The V call is TRBV29-1, the J call TRBJ2-5, with 8 nucleotides matching TRBD2. Trimming removed 3 bases from V and 12 bases from J; junction bases left unmatched: 6. CDR1 and CDR2 from the germline V gene are SQVTM and ANQGSEA. The CDR3 runs to 11 residues. The CDR3 loop reads CSVEHGLAKYF. DNA for the CDR3: TGCAGCGTTGAGCACGGACTAGCAAAGTACTTC.

The table lists this clonotype with a few counts. The V and J genes are TRBV18 and TRBJ1-5, with unresolved D. Germline V lookup: CDR1 KGHSH, CDR2 LQKENI. The CDR3 sequence is 13 residues long. V gave up 6 bases and J gave up 1 base, with 7 bases separating them. The chain's CDR3 is CASSHKSNQPQHF. The CDR3 DNA is TGTGCCAGCTCCCACAAAAGCAATCAGCCCCAGCATTTT.

Concerning this clonotype: A read error may be the cause here, since a much bigger clone is one base away. The CDR3 carries no conserved terminal phenylalanine or tryptophan, so it likely arises from a read error. V usage is TRBV9 and J usage is TRBJ2-5, with unresolved D. Germline values: CDR1 SGDLS, CDR2 YYNGEE. The CDR3 extends over 14 amino acids. The germline V and J ends were trimmed by 1 base and 5 bases, with 12 bases remaining between them. This CDR3 reads CASSVRSSGETQYV. In DNA form, the CDR3 reads TGTGCCAGCAGCGTACGGTCCTCCGGGGAGACCCAGTACGTC.

This clonotype showed up just a few times. The rearrangement joins TRBV5-1 to TRBJ2-7; TRBD2 matches 10 bases. The J segment lost 2 bases and the V segment lost 1 base, leaving 3 bases of the junction unmatched. The CDR3 is 15 amino acids. In germline, CDR1 is SGHRS, CDR2 YFSETQ. DNA of the CDR3: TGCGCCAGCAGCTTGTACAGCGGGAGGGCCTACGAGCAGTACTTC. It yields the protein CASSLYSGRAYEQYF.

This clonotype was picked up a small number of times. The rearrangement uses TRBV28 and TRBJ2-1, with 8 bases lining up with TRBD1. With V trimmed by 3 bases and J by 11 bases, 12 bases remained unmatched. This CDR3 region has 15 residues. Germline lookup yields CDR1 MDHEN and CDR2 SYDVKM. DNA of the CDR3: TGTGCCAGCAGTTTTTTAGGACAGGGACTGAATAAGCAGTTCTTC. It specifies CASSFLGQGLNKQFF. Full variable domain (remainder filled in from reference TRBV28 and TRBJ2-1): DVKVTQSSRYLVKRTGEKVFLECVQDMDHENMFWYRQDPGLGLRLIYFSYDVKMKEKGDIPEGYSVSREKKERFSLILESASTNQTSMYLCASSFLGQGLNKQFFGPGTRLTVL.

This clonotype was seen repeatedly, ten times or more. The V call is TRBV19, the J call TRBJ2-7, with D perhaps matching TRBD1 (6 bases). Germline CDR1 LNHDA, CDR2 SQIVND (reference sequence). Deletions cut 5 bases from V and 4 bases from J, with 15 bases between. This CDR3 region has 14 residues. CDR3 DNA sequence: TGTGCCAGTAGTCCGCGACAGGACGGGTACGAGCAGTACTTC. Amino acid sequence: CASSPRQDGYEQYF.

This clonotype was detected many times. J is TRBJ2-1 and V is TRBV7-9; a possible D gene is TRBD1 (5 bases). Deletions cut 7 bases from V and 8 bases from J, with 18 bases between. The length of the CDR3 is 14 residues. Germline CDR1 reads SEHNR; CDR2 reads FQNEAQ (reference sequence). The DNA for the CDR3 is TGTGCCAGCATTAAGTGGGGCGATCAGGATGAGCAGTTCTTC. Its translation: CASIKWGDQDEQFF.

At least ten counts were recorded for this clonotype. The rearrangement joins TRBV15 to TRBJ2-1; TRBD1 aligns across 11 bases. The CDR3 is 15 amino acids. Losses at the gene ends were 4 bases for V and 9 bases for J; bases not matched to a gene: 8. The V gene's germline CDR1 is LNHNV and CDR2 YYDKDF (reference sequence). The CDR3 nucleotides are TGTGCCACCAGCAACCGGGACAGGGGGGCGCTTGAGCAGTTCTTC. It is translated as CATSNRDRGALEQFF.

In this sample, this clonotype turned up many times. The CDR3 DNA reads as TGTGCCTGGAAACTTAAGCTGAAGGGTTCACCCCTCCACTTT. Translating it yields CAWKLKLKGSPLHF. The chain has TRBV30 and TRBJ1-6; D ambiguous. The CDR3 is made up of 14 amino acids. V lost 4 bases and J lost 9, with 16 bases in between. Per germline, CDR1 GTSNPN and CDR2 SVGIG (reference sequence).

This clonotype was recorded many times. The chain combines TRBV28 with TRBJ2-5, with 9 bases matching TRBD2. The J segment lost 2 bases and the V segment lost 8 bases, leaving 9 bases of the junction unmatched. CDR3 length: 15 residues. Germline CDR1 MDHEN, CDR2 SYDVKM. The CDR3 is CASRLAGVLQETQYF. CDR3 sequence (DNA): TGTGCCAGCCGGTTAGCGGGAGTGCTACAAGAGACCCAGTACTTC.

This clonotype came up many times. This rearrangement joins TRBV7-3 to TRBJ2-5; D unresolved. V lost 2 bases, J lost 0 bases, and 7 bases lay in between. The CDR3 runs 14 residues. Germline V lookup: CDR1 SGHTA, CDR2 FQGTGA. The CDR3: CASSLSQYQETQYF. The CDR3 DNA reads TGTGCCAGCAGCTTATCCCAGTACCAAGAGACCCAGTACTTC.